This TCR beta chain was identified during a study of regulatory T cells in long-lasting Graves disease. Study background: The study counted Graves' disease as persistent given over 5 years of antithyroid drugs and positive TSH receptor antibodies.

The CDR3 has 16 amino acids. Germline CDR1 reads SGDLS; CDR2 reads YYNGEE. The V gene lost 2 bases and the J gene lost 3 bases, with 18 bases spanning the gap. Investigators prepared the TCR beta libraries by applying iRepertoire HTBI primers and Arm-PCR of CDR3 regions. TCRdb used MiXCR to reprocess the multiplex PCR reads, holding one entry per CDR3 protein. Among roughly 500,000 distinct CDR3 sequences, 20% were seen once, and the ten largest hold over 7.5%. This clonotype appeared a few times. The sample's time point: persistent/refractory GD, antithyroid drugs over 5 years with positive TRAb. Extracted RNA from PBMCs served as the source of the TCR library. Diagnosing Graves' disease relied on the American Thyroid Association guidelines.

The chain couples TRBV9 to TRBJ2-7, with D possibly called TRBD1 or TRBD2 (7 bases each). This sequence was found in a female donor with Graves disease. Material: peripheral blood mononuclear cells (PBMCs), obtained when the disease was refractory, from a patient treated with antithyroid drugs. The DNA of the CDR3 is TGTGCCAGCAGCGTTAGCGAGCGGGACAGTTTCTACGAGCAGTACTTC. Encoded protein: CASSVSERDSFYEQYF.